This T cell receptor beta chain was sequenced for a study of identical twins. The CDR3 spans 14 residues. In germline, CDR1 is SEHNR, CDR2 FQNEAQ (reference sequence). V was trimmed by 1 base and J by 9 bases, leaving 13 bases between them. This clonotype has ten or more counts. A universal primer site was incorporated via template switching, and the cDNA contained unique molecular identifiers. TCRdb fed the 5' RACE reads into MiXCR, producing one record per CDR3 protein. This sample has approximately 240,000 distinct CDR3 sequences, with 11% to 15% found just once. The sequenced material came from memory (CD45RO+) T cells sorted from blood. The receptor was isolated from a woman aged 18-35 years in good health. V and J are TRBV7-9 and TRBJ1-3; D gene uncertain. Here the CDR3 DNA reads TGTGCCAGCAGCTTAGTTTTCCCCGAAGGCACCATATATTTT. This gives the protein CASSLVFPEGTIYF.